This T cell receptor beta chain was retrieved from a study of memory CD4+ T cells and cytomegalovirus serostatus. About the study: Healthy Belgian adult donors included nine or ten CMV-positive and some 23 CMV-negative people. Whole-study findings and limits: Of more than 150 reported CMV TCRbeta sequences, 55 to 80 were found in memory CD4+ repertoires.

Remarks on this clone: Its specificity is not known.

Deletions cut 5 bases from V and 0 bases from J, with 12 bases between. Germline CDR1 is SGHNT and CDR2 is YYREEE (reference sequence). This CDR3 is built from 16 residues. Profiling relied on immunoSEQ multiplex PCR, and the TCRdb table lists in-frame clones only, not all of them. The sample gives 40,000 to 55,000 clones, 65% to 85% of which show up once; roughly 2% is in the top ten. The sort gate was single viable CD3+CD4+CD8-CD45RO+ cells for memory CD4+ T cells. The sequencing sample was made of memory CD4+ T cells from blood. The V and J genes are TRBV5-4 and TRBJ1-6, with a possible D match to TRBD1 (6 bases). This clonotype originated in an adult in good health and CMV-seropositive. The CDR3 sequence: CASRAGASSYNSPLHF. CDR3 in DNA: TGTGCCAGCAGAGCAGGGGCTAGCTCCTATAATTCACCCCTCCACTTT.